This record concerns one TCR beta chain sequence. Its antigen is not known. The source of the sample is a study of OX40 agonist ivuxolimab in advanced cancers. For the study at large: Patients were dosed with the agonistic anti-OX40 (CD134) antibody ivuxolimab.

Autoimmune disease history or systemic immunosuppression barred patients. The protocol was immunoSEQ multiplex PCR, while the TCRdb copy is restricted to in-frame clones and leaves out a portion. The repertoire has about 150,000 clones, roughly 94% of them found once; the top ten carry about 0.31%. This CDR3 is built from 12 residues. V was trimmed by 5 bases and J by 8 bases, leaving 11 bases between them. Germline loops: CDR1 SGHTA, CDR2 FQGNSA. Overall study results and limits: Circulating CD4+ and CD8+ T cells showed clonal expansion by week 6 at 0.1 to 3.0 mg/kg.

The clonotype originates from an adult with an advanced solid tumor such as melanoma, head and neck, liver or kidney cancer. V is TRBV7-2 and J is TRBJ2-3; a weak D match, TRBD2 (6 bases). The sample consisted of CD4+ or CD8+ T cells sorted from blood, taken in a trial of the OX40 agonist ivuxolimab. Here the CDR3 reads CASSPQGGTQYF. CDR3 sequence (DNA): TGTGCCAGCAGCCCCCAGGGAGGTACGCAGTATTTT.